This T cell receptor beta chain was identified in a study of metastatic and nonmetastatic thyroid tumors. Study-wide background: From malignant and benign thyroid patients, repertoires in blood and in tumor or nodule tissue were compared.

Patients were all untreated before their thyroid surgery. This clone was recorded at least ten times. Authors' processing steps: CDR3 differences across clinicopathological groups were used to build a distant-metastasis classifier for papillary thyroid cancer. TCRdb redid the clone calls on the PCR reads using MiXCR. The V and J calls were determined by TCRdb, not by the authors. The data show approximately 28,000 clones, roughly 15% seen once. The V end lost 8 bases, the J end lost 2 bases, and 10 bases lay between the germline ends. Looked up from germline, CDR1 is WSHSY and CDR2 is SAAADI. The CDR3 covers 13 residues.

The chain employs TRBV10-2 and TRBJ1-5; D not resolved. Sequencing was performed on blood. This TCR was sampled from a male donor with papillary thyroid cancer or a benign thyroid nodule (not recorded which). Some clones in this sample may be carry-over from other donors' samples. CDR3 sequence (DNA): TGCGCCAGCGGTCGGCCTGGCAATCAGCCCCAGCATTTT. Protein sequence: CASGRPGNQPQHF.